The table lists the clone carrying this T cell receptor beta chain with a count of one. Its antigen is unidentified. This record comes from a study of cytomegalovirus exposure and HLA in healthy donors. The wider study: One earlier analysis, a look at approximately 180 million T cells, found roughly 110 million unique TCR beta sequences.

PCR amplification relied on 60 Vbeta primers (plus 13 Jbeta primers). Here immunoSEQ multiplex PCR was the method, and the copy in TCRdb shows in-frame clones only, minus some. The repertoire consists of 150,000 to 200,000 clones, with around 76% occurring once and the leading ten covering around 1%. Notes on the study in general: Later analysis suggested most CMV-associated TCR beta chains were HLA-restricted. In a later analysis, about 17,000 TCR beta sequences were associated with HLA alleles at 0.05 false discovery rate. It was in a later analysis that TCR association rates were seen to vary by HLA locus, highest for DRB1 and lowest for HLA-C.

The sequence was collected from a woman aged 40 to 50 in good health and CMV-seronegative. The sequenced sample was PBMCs.

CDR3 protein: CASSVLGVEQFF. CDR3 nucleotide sequence: TGTGCCAGCAGCGTCCTGGGAGTCGAGCAGTTCTTC. The rearrangement uses TRBV9 and TRBJ2-1; D possibly corresponds to TRBD2 (5 bases). Germline CDR1 SGDLS, CDR2 YYNGEE. Trimming cost V 2 bases and J 10 bases, with 10 bases left between them. The CDR3 spans 12 residues.